This TCR beta chain was recovered during a study of T-cell reconstitution after alpha-beta-depleted transplantation in children listed by TCRdb under 2016. Study-level background: The study quantitatively tracked T-cell immune reconstitution after TCRalphabeta/CD19-depleted allogeneic hematopoietic cell transplantation in children using TCR repertoire profiling. General study outcomes and caveats: Over subsequent months, a decline in hyperexpanded clone frequencies was noted, and after one year, T-cell counts and TCRbeta diversity were mostly ascribed to newly produced T cells. About two months after transplant, the apparently early recovery of alphabetaT-cell counts reportedly depended on just several hundred clones that had expanded rapidly and came from non-depleted graft cells. In some patients, the high TCRbeta diversity seen at day 60 was put down to recipient T cells and intrathymic progenitors that had survived conditioning.

The sample's treatment or condition label, in plain terms: allogeneic hematopoietic cell transplantation with graft depleted of TCRalphabeta T cells and CD19 B cells. The children who served as transplant recipients had been given grafts of TCRalphabeta/CD19-depleted allogeneic hematopoietic cells. CDR1 SGDLS and CDR2 YYNGEE were looked up in the germline V gene. Including cysteine and phenylalanine, the CDR3 has 15 amino acids. CDR3 DNA only is kept here, 45 bases in frame from base 1. Trimming removed 0 bases from V and 1 base from J, leaving 11 bases between the germline ends. The library was obtained by PCR. The reads were generated on an Illumina HiSeq 2500. TCR library preparation used molecular barcoding, with unique molecular identifiers applied to normalize quantification of the TCRbeta repertoire. The public reads were run again by TCRdb, first through fastp at Q25 and then through MiXCR, and only productive beta chains were kept. Rows are combined by CDR3 protein, so each entry shows the most common genes and DNA. In this sample the table shows about 58,000 distinct CDR3 sequences, roughly 45% of which occur a single time. 98% of the sample comes from the top ten.

On this clonotype itself: The clone's antigen remains unknown. Per-base qualities were not stored, and no clone one base away is much larger.

This TCR was sampled from a male patient younger than 18 who had a stem cell transplant for acute lymphoblastic leukemia, so the T cells may come from the graft donor. The specimen was PBMCs, mostly from graft donor cells, collected 360 days after TCRalphabeta/CD19-depleted stem cell transplant. The chain is made from TRBV9 and TRBJ2-7; no D gene can be assigned with confidence. The CDR3 reads as follows: CASSVGVVGSYEQYF. In nucleotides, the sequence is TGTGCCAGCAGCGTAGGAGTAGTAGGGTCCTACGAGCAGTACTTC. Beyond the CDR3, the reference TRBV9 and TRBJ2-7 genes provide the residues; the full variable domain reads: DSGVTQTPKHLITATGQRVTLRCSPRSGDLSVYWYQQSLDQGLQFLIQYYNGEERAKGNILERFSAQQFPDLHSELNLSSLELGDSALYFCASSVGVVGSYEQYFGPGTRLTVT.